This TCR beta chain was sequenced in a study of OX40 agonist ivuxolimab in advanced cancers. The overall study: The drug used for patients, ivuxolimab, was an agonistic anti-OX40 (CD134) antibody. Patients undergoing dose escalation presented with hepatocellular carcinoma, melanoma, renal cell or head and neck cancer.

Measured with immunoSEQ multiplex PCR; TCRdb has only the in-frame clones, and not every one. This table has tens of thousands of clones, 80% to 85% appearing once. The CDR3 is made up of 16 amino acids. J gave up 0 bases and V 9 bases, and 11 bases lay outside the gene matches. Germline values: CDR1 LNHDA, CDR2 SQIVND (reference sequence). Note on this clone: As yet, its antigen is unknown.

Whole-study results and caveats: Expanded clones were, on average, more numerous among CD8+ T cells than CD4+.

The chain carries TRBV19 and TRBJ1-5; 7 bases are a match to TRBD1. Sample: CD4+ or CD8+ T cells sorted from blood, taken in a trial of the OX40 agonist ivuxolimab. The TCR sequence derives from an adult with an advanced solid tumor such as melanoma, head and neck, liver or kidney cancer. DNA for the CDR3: TGTGCCAGCAATAGACAGGGAGGGAATAGCAATCAGCCCCAGCATTTT. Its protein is CASNRQGGNSNQPQHF.